This T cell receptor delta chain was obtained from a study of gamma-delta T cells after stem cell transplantation. TCRdb re-called clones from the RT-PCR reads via CATT. The data contain about 1,400 delta-chain clones, about 25% of them singletons. This CDR3 is built from 16 residues. Germline CDR1 reads GEAIGNYY; CDR2 reads EKD. In the case of this clone: A far larger clone is off by one base, so a read error is likely. The sample carries other DNA sequences with the same CDR3.

The sample consisted of gamma-delta T cells. The receptor comes from a human donor. It is not recorded whose cells these are; they may come from a transplant donor. The rearrangement uses TRDV2 and TRDJ1; 10 nucleotides align to TRDD3. CDR3 residues: CACDKVGDTGDYKLIF. The CDR3, as DNA: TGTGCCTGTGACAAGGTGGGGGATACAGGGGACTATAAGCTCATCTTT.